This T cell receptor (beta chain) was captured in a study of cytomegalovirus exposure and HLA in healthy donors. CDR1 is MNHEY, CDR2 SMNVEV, per germline (reference sequence). Between the trimmed V and J ends, which lost 2 bases and 3 bases, there was a span of 8 bases. The length of the CDR3 is 14 residues. 60 Vbeta and 13 Jbeta primers were used in PCR. Here immunoSEQ multiplex PCR was the method, and the copy in TCRdb shows in-frame clones only, minus some. The table lists fewer than 150,000 clones, more than 70% of them singletons. Sequencing used PBMCs. The clonotype originates from a woman under 40 in good health and CMV-seropositive. The J gene is TRBJ1-5, the V gene TRBV27; no clear D. CDR3 bases: TGTGCCAGCAGTTTAGAGGCCTACAATCAGCCCCAGCATTTT. Its translation is CASSLEAYNQPQHF.